Detailed here is one T cell receptor beta chain. Its antigen is undetermined. The data are from a study of graft-versus-host responses after intestinal transplantation. Overall study context: Induction using anti-thymocyte globulin, followed by tacrolimus and steroids for about three years, was given to all recipients.

This CDR3 region has 15 residues. The V gene lost 3 bases and the J gene lost 9 bases, with 18 bases spanning the gap. Germline V CDR1 and CDR2: KGHSH, LQKENI. The table came from immunoSEQ multiplex PCR; TCRdb's copy has only in-frame clones and leaves some out. The repertoire holds some 86,000 clones, with about 87% as singletons. Study-level results: GvH clonotypes were identified within recipient marrow, with a subset emerging first in ileum or blood.

The specimen was unstimulated CD4+ T cells sorted from spleen or lymph node cells, collected before transplant. The clonotype comes from a human donor who was the organ donor for an intestinal transplant. The chain has TRBV18 and TRBJ1-5; tentative D call: TRBD1 (5 bases). CDR3 loop: CASSPNVGRGMPQHF. DNA of the CDR3: TGTGCCAGCTCACCTAATGTCGGCCGGGGGATGCCCCAGCATTTT.